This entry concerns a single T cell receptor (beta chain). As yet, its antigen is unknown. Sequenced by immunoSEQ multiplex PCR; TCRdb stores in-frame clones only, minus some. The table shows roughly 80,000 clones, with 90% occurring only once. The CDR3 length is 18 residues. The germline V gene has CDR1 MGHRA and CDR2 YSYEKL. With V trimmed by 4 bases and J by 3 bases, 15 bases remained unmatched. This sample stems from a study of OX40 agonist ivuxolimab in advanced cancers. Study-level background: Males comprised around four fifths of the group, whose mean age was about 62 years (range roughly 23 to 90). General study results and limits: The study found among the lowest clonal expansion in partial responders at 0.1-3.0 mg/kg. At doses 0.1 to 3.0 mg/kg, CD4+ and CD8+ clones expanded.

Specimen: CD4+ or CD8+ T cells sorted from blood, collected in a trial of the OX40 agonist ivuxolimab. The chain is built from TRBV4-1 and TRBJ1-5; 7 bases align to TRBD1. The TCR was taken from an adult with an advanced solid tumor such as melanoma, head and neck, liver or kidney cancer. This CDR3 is CASSPTLSTGVLNQPQHF. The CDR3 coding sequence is TGCGCCAGCAGCCCGACGCTATCCACAGGGGTGCTCAATCAGCCCCAGCATTTT.